This T cell receptor (beta chain) was identified during a study of regulatory T cells in long-lasting Graves disease. Notes on the study in general: The study examined only peripheral blood, not thyroid tissue.

This clonotype was picked up many times. Its antigen is not known. Trimming stripped 5 bases from V and 7 bases from J, with 8 bases between. This CDR3 has 11 residues. Germline values: CDR1 SNHLY, CDR2 FYNNEI. Building of the TCR beta libraries involved iRepertoire HTBI primers and Arm-PCR of CDR3 regions. The authors' processing: Among the samples, around 60 TRBV and 14 to 15 TRBJ segments were identified. One entry per CDR3 protein results from TCRdb running MiXCR on the multiplex PCR reads. The V and J calls were not made by the authors but by TCRdb's processing. Of 400,000 to 500,000 distinct CDR3 sequences detected, around 20% appear once; the ten largest clones hold around an eighth. Time point: persistent/refractory GD, antithyroid drugs over 5 years with positive TRAb. PBMCs were the source of the RNA used for TCR sequencing.

The chain couples TRBV2 to TRBJ1-1; D is perhaps TRBD1 (5 bases). The sample here was peripheral blood mononuclear cells (PBMCs), taken when the disease was refractory, from a patient treated with antithyroid drugs. This TCR came from a female donor with Graves disease. In nucleotides, the CDR3 is TGTGCCAGCAGTTTTGACAGTGAAGCTTTCTTT. It translates to CASSFDSEAFF.